Reported below is one T cell receptor beta chain. Per the authors' pipeline: The assay estimated nucleated cells by amplifying reference gene primers. TCRdb's copy holds only in-frame clones and misses some; the assay was immunoSEQ multiplex PCR. V, J and clone size reflect that table, while D and trimming were determined from the DNA. Of 170,000 or so clones detected, 85% to 90% appear once; the ten largest clones hold around 0.6%. The trim removed 5 bases at V and 13 bases at J, leaving 8 bases unmatched. Germline V CDR1 and CDR2: MNHEY, SVGAGI. The CDR3 contains 12 residues. This entry is derived from a study of blood T cell repertoires in COVID-19.

The clonotype was recovered from a man in his 60s with COVID-19, enrolled during active disease. The V call is TRBV6-5, the J call TRBJ2-1, with 7 bases matching TRBD1. Sequenced sample: peripheral blood. The CDR3 DNA sequence: TGTGCCAGCAGTCAGGGGGTCGGGTTTCAGTTCTTC. Amino acid sequence: CASSQGVGFQFF.